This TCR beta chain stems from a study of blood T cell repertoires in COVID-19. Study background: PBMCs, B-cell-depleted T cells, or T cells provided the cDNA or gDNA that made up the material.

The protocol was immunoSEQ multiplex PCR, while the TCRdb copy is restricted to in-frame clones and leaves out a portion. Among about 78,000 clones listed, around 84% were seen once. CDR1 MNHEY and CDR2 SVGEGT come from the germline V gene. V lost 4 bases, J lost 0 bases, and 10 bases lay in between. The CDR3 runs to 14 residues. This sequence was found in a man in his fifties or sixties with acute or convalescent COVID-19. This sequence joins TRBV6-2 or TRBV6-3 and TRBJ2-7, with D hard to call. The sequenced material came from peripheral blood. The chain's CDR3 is CASSSTPNSYEQYF. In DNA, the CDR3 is TGTGCCAGCAGTTCTACTCCGAACTCCTACGAGCAGTACTTC.